These 30 T cell receptor beta chains originate from one sample sequenced in a study of cytomegalovirus exposure and HLA in healthy donors. Both 60 Vbeta primers and 13 Jbeta primers went into the PCR. Sequenced by immunoSEQ multiplex PCR; TCRdb stores in-frame clones only, minus some. The sample lists 100,000 to 150,000 clones, 80% occurring once. Sequenced: PBMCs. The receptors shown here come from a woman between 35 and 50 years old in good health and CMV-seronegative.

V gene TRBV7-8 combines with J gene TRBJ2-1; 7 bases are shared with TRBD2. V was clipped by 5 bases and J by 2 bases; unmatched bases: 9. The CDR3 has 16 residues. Germline loops: CDR1 SGHVS, CDR2 FQNEAQ. The CDR3 is CASSPAGVTTYNEQFF. CDR3 nucleotides: TGTGCCAGCAGCCCGGCGGGGGTTACGACCTACAATGAGCAGTTCTTC.

The rearrangement links TRBV4-1 to TRBJ2-1, with 7 bases lining up with TRBD2. Germline CDR1 and CDR2: MGHRA and YSYEKL. The junction had 4 bases not matched to a gene; V was cut back by 2 bases and J by 3 bases. This CDR3 has 15 residues. CDR3 nucleotides: TGCGCCAGCAGCCAACTAAGCGGGAACTACAATGAGCAGTTCTTC. Its protein product is CASSQLSGNYNEQFF.

The chain couples TRBV7-6 to TRBJ2-7; 7 bases map to TRBD2. Trimming cost V 2 bases and J 3 bases; bases outside gene matches: 4. CDR1 and CDR2 from the germline V gene are SGHVS and FNYEAQ. This CDR3 spans 14 amino acids. In DNA, the CDR3 is TGTGCCAGCAGCTTATTAGGGGAGGGCTACGAGCAGTACTTC. Amino acids: CASSLLGEGYEQYF.

This sequence joins TRBV12-5 and TRBJ2-7, with D tentatively TRBD1 (6 bases). With 3 bases removed from V and 0 bases from J, the gap between germline ends came to 21 bases. CDR1 and CDR2 from the germline V gene are LGHNT and FRNRAP. This CDR3 spans 18 amino acids. The CDR3 nucleotides are TGTGCTAGTGGTTTCGACCCCGGTCGGACAGCGAGCTCCTACGAGCAGTACTTC. Protein: CASGFDPGRTASSYEQYF.

The chain has TRBV10-3 and TRBJ2-7, with 9 bases identical to TRBD1. The junction had 9 bases not matched to a gene; V was cut back by 11 bases and J by 1 base. There are 14 residues in the CDR3. CDR1 and CDR2 from the germline V gene are ENHRY and SYGVKD. This CDR3 is CAVLPGQGSYEQYF. The CDR3 nucleotides are TGTGCCGTTTTACCGGGACAGGGATCCTACGAGCAGTACTTC.

The V and J genes are TRBV2 and TRBJ2-7; TRBD2 matches 12 bases. J was trimmed by 4 bases and V by 2 bases; bases with no gene match: 3. The length of the CDR3 is 15 residues. Looked up from germline, CDR1 is SNHLY and CDR2 is FYNNEI. The CDR3 sequence: CASSERTSGMYEQYF. The CDR3 DNA sequence: TGTGCCAGCAGTGAACGGACTAGCGGGATGTACGAGCAGTACTTC.

V gene TRBV15 combines with J gene TRBJ1-4; D not resolved. Germline assignment: CDR1 LNHNV and CDR2 YYDKDF (reference sequence). There are 15 residues in the CDR3. With 5 bases removed from V and 5 bases from J, the gap between germline ends came to 15 bases. The CDR3 bases are TGTGCCACCAGCCAGCGAGGGCCCCCGAATGAAAAACTGTTTTTT. Protein: CATSQRGPPNEKLFF.

In its sample, this clone was seen a few times. CDR3 region: CASRSGGAGTDTQYF. CDR3 DNA: TGTGCCAGCAGAAGCGGGGGGGCAGGTACAGATACGCAGTATTTT. The chain is built from TRBV6-4 and TRBJ2-3; 10 bases map to TRBD2. V gave up 6 bases and J gave up 3 bases; unmatched junction bases: 6. Germline V gene data show CDR1 as MRHNA and CDR2 as SNTAGT. The CDR3 consists of 15 residues.

In its sample, this clone was seen a few times. This chain joins TRBV6-1 and TRBJ1-3; D is perhaps TRBD1 (5 bases). V lost 1 base to trimming and J lost 3 bases, with 13 bases between them. Germline CDR1 MNHNS, CDR2 SASEGT. The CDR3 spans 16 residues. CDR3: CASSEVGGGGGNTIYF. CDR3 sequence (DNA): TGTGCCAGCAGTGAAGTTGGGGGAGGAGGTGGAAACACCATATATTTT.

CDR3 protein: CASRPNYPSTDTQYF. The CDR3 DNA reads as TGTGCCAGCAGACCTAACTACCCCAGCACAGATACGCAGTATTTT. The rearrangement links TRBV11-2 to TRBJ2-3; D gene uncertain. V gave up 6 bases and J gave up 0 bases, with 13 bases separating them. The germline gives CDR1 SGHAT, CDR2 FQNNGV. This CDR3 is 15 amino acids long. Variable domain in full (rest from reference TRBV11-2 and TRBJ2-3): EAGVAQSPRYKIIEKRQSVAFWCNPISGHATLYWYQQILGQGPKLLIQFQNNGVVDDSQLPKDRFSAERLKGVDSTLKIQPAKLEDSAVYLCASRPNYPSTDTQYFGPGTRLTVL.

The chain links TRBV7-2 to TRBJ1-2; D call uncertain. Germline V gives CDR1 SGHTA, CDR2 FQGNSA. Trimming stripped 7 bases from V and 7 bases from J, with 7 bases between. This CDR3 comprises 10 residues. CDR3 nucleotide sequence: TGTGCCAGCAAGGAGGGTGGCTACACCTTC. Its protein is CASKEGGYTF.

V gene TRBV5-1 combines with J gene TRBJ2-3, with TRBD2 matching over 10 bases. The CDR3 has 15 residues. Germline V gene lookup returns CDR1 SGHRS and CDR2 YFSETQ. V was clipped by 2 bases and J by 5 bases; unmatched bases: 5. CDR3 in amino acids: CASSLSGGAGDTQYF. For the CDR3, the DNA is TGCGCCAGCAGCTTAAGCGGGGGGGCGGGAGATACGCAGTATTTT. The whole variable domain, remainder taken from reference TRBV5-1 and TRBJ2-3, is KAGVTQTPRYLIKTRGQQVTLSCSPISGHRSVSWYQQTPGQGLQFLFEYFSETQRNKGNFPGRFSGRQFSNSRSEMNVSTLELGDSALYLCASSLSGGAGDTQYFGPGTRLTVL.

The CDR3 is CASSLRIAGGADTQYF. CDR3 DNA: TGTGCCAGCAGCCTGCGGATAGCGGGAGGGGCAGATACGCAGTATTTT. The chain recombines TRBV9 with TRBJ2-3, with TRBD2 identical over 11 bases. V shed 4 bases, J shed 4 bases, and the junction held 8 bases outside the gene matches. The V gene's germline CDR1 is SGDLS and CDR2 YYNGEE. The CDR3 sequence is 16 residues long.

The chain has TRBV29-1 and TRBJ2-5; D perhaps matches TRBD1 (6 bases). This CDR3 region has 12 residues. Germline assignment: CDR1 SQVTM and CDR2 ANQGSEA. Trimming shortened V by 4 bases and J by 3 bases, and 9 bases separated the two germline ends. DNA for the CDR3: TGCAGCGTTGGTGCAGGGGAAGAGACCCAGTACTTC. Amino acid sequence: CSVGAGEETQYF.

This clone was counted a single time. For the CDR3, the DNA is TGTGCCAGCAGTTCTAGTCGCGGCCTCCAAGAGACCCAGTACTTC. It codes for CASSSSRGLQETQYF. This chain uses TRBV11-3 with TRBJ2-5; D is unclear. Trimming left V 6 bases short and J 1 base short, with 15 bases between. The CDR3 runs 15 residues. Germline V CDR1 and CDR2: SGHNT, YENEEA.

This clone is a singleton in its sample. The rearrangement uses TRBV4-3 and TRBJ1-2; no clear D gene. CDR3 size: 12 residues. V lost 4 bases and J 7 bases, leaving 10 bases between the germline ends. Germline CDR1 and CDR2: LGHNA and YSLEER. The DNA for the CDR3 is TGCGCCAGCAGCCCCGGAGGAGGTGGCTACACCTTC. Its translation: CASSPGGGGYTF.

The chain couples TRBV2 to TRBJ2-3; the D gene is possibly TRBD2 (6 bases). The CDR3 length is 14 residues. Germline V gene lookup returns CDR1 SNHLY and CDR2 FYNNEI. Trimming pared 2 bases from V and 4 bases from J, leaving 10 bases between. The chain's CDR3 is CASSERVAADTQYF. CDR3 DNA: TGTGCCAGCAGTGAACGGGTAGCGGCAGATACGCAGTATTTT.

This chain uses TRBV27 with TRBJ2-3, with 9 bases identical to TRBD1. Germline V CDR1 and CDR2: MNHEY, SMNVEV (reference sequence). After removal of 6 bases from V and 6 bases from J, the junction contained 10 bases not matched to a gene. The CDR3 runs 15 residues. The CDR3 coding sequence is TGTGCCAGCAGCGCCGGGACAGGGTCATGGGATACGCAGTATTTT. Amino acid sequence: CASSAGTGSWDTQYF.

V gene TRBV18 combines with J gene TRBJ1-1, with D hard to call. Germline V gives CDR1 KGHSH, CDR2 LQKENI. V lost 1 base, J lost 0 bases, and 12 bases lay in between. The CDR3 is made up of 16 amino acids. CDR3 amino acids: CASSPQEAGLNTEAFF. The CDR3, as DNA: TGTGCCAGCTCACCACAGGAAGCGGGGTTGAACACTGAAGCTTTCTTT.

This CDR3 is CASSRASGAMNTGELFF. CDR3 bases: TGTGCCAGCTCACGAGCTAGCGGGGCTATGAACACCGGGGAGCTGTTTTTT. The chain couples TRBV18 to TRBJ2-2; 9 bases agree with TRBD2. Trimming at V came to 4 bases and at J to 1 base, leaving 7 bases not matched to a gene. Germline loops: CDR1 KGHSH, CDR2 LQKENI. This CDR3 is built from 17 residues.

The chain is built from TRBV19 and TRBJ1-2; unclear D gene. The ends were cut back, 4 bases at V and 4 bases at J, with 4 bases in the middle. The CDR3 is 11 amino acids. CDR1 is LNHDA, CDR2 SQIVND, per germline (reference sequence). The CDR3 reads CASSNSYGYTF. As DNA, the CDR3 is TGTGCCAGTAGTAACAGCTATGGCTACACCTTC.

This chain links TRBV9 with TRBJ2-3; TRBD1 matches at 7 bases. The germline V gene has CDR1 SGDLS and CDR2 YYNGEE. The CDR3 consists of 17 residues. J was trimmed by 3 bases and V by 3 bases; bases with no gene match: 13. The CDR3 nucleotides are TGTGCCAGCAGCGCATATACAGGGGCCCGAGGGACAGATACGCAGTATTTT. Translating it yields CASSAYTGARGTDTQYF.

V is TRBV15 and J is TRBJ1-1, with 7 nucleotides matching TRBD1. The V gene end was trimmed by 0 bases and the J gene end by 0 bases; junction bases not matched to a gene: 1. Germline V gives CDR1 LNHNV, CDR2 YYDKDF (reference sequence). This CDR3 region has 15 residues. The CDR3 bases are TGTGCCACCAGCAGAGATGGGACAGTGAACACTGAAGCTTTCTTT. Translating it yields CATSRDGTVNTEAFF.

The rearrangement links TRBV7-2 to TRBJ2-2; TRBD1 matches 7 bases. The CDR3 is 16 residues long. From germline, CDR1 is SGHTA and CDR2 FQGNSA. V lost 1 base and J lost 7; bases outside the gene matches: 9. CDR3 nucleotide sequence: TGTGCCAGCAGCTTAGTTGGGGTCAGGGGGATCGGGGAGCTGTTTTTT. Translating gives CASSLVGVRGIGELFF.

The rearrangement uses TRBV13 and TRBJ1-2; possible D gene TRBD1, 6 bases. V shed 4 bases and J shed 4 bases, with 13 bases lying between them. This CDR3 is 14 amino acids long. Germline CDR1 reads PRHDT; CDR2 reads FYEKMQ (reference sequence). The CDR3 is CASSSRGPVYGYTF. As DNA, the CDR3 is TGTGCCAGCAGCTCCAGGGGACCAGTCTATGGCTACACCTTC. The full variable domain, in which reference TRBV13 and TRBJ1-2 provide the parts outside the CDR3, is AAGVIQSPRHLIKEKRETATLKCYPIPRHDTVYWYQQGPGQDPQFLISFYEKMQSDKGSIPDRFSAQQFSDYHSELNMSSLELGDSALYFCASSSRGPVYGYTFGSGTRLTVV.

This clone appeared a few times. The chain couples TRBV4-3 to TRBJ2-6; 7 bases match TRBD1. The CDR3 consists of 16 residues. V was clipped by 2 bases and J by 2 bases; unmatched bases: 3. The germline V gene has CDR1 LGHNA and CDR2 YSLEER. This CDR3 is CASSQSTGAGANVLTF. CDR3 nucleotide sequence: TGCGCCAGCAGCCAAAGTACAGGGGCTGGGGCCAACGTCCTGACTTTC.

The chain has TRBV13 and TRBJ2-1; 7 bases line up with TRBD2. After removal of 6 bases from V and 0 bases from J, the junction contained 8 bases not matched to a gene. This CDR3 is built from 16 residues. Germline lookup yields CDR1 PRHDT and CDR2 FYEKMQ (reference sequence). CDR3 region: CASSRSSGRSYNEQFF. The CDR3 DNA reads as TGTGCCAGCAGTCGCTCTAGCGGCCGCTCCTACAATGAGCAGTTCTTC.

This clone has only a few counts. The CDR3 loop is CASSNPGTSGETYNEQFF. In DNA form, the CDR3 reads TGTGCCAGCAGTAATCCCGGGACTAGCGGGGAAACCTACAATGAGCAGTTCTTC. The genes are TRBV7-9 and TRBJ2-1; 13 positions agree with TRBD2. Germline V gives CDR1 SEHNR, CDR2 FQNEAQ (reference sequence). The CDR3 totals 18 residues. The ends lost 6 bases at V and 2 bases at J; junction bases unmatched: 10.

The chain joins TRBV6-5 to TRBJ2-7, with 7 positions matching TRBD1. The germline CDR1 and CDR2 sequences are MNHEY and SVGAGI. The CDR3 length is 14 residues. V shed 5 bases, J shed 1 base, and the junction held 5 bases outside the gene matches. The CDR3, as DNA: TGTGCCAGCAGTATCGGACAGGCTTCCTACGAGCAGTACTTC. It is translated as CASSIGQASYEQYF.

This rearrangement joins TRBV9 to TRBJ1-4; maybe TRBD1 (5 bases). The CDR3 sequence is 14 residues long. V was shortened by 2 bases and J by 4 bases, with 9 bases between the two germline ends. Germline V gene lookup returns CDR1 SGDLS and CDR2 YYNGEE. The CDR3 reads CASSVGGGNEKLFF. DNA of the CDR3: TGTGCCAGCAGCGTCGGCGGGGGTAATGAAAAACTGTTTTTT.